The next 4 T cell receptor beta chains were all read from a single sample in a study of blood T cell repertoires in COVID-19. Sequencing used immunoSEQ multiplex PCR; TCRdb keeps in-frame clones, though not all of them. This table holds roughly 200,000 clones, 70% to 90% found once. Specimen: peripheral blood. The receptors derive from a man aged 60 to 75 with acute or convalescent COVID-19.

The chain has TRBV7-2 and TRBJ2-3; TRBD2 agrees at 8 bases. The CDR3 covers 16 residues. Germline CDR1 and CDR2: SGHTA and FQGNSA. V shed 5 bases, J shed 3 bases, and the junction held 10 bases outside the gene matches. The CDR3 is CASSHMSGSRTDTQYF. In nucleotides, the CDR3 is TGTGCCAGCAGCCACATGAGCGGGAGTCGGACAGATACGCAGTATTTT.

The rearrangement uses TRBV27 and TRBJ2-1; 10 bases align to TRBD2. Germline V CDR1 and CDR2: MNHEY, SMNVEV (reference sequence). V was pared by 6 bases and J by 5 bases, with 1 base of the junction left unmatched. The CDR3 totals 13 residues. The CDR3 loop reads CASSGLADNEQFF. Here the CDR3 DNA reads TGTGCCAGCAGCGGACTAGCGGACAATGAGCAGTTCTTC.

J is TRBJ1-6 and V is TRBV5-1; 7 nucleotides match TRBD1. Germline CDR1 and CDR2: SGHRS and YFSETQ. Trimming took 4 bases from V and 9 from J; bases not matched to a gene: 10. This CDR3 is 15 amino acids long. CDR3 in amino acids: CASSRIPGQSSPLHF. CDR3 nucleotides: TGCGCCAGCAGCCGCATTCCGGGACAGAGTTCACCCCTCCACTTT.

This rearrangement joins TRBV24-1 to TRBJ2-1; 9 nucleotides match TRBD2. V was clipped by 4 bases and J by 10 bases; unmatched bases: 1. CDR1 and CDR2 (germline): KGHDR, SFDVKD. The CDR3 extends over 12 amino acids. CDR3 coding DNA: TGTGCCACCAGTGAGACTAGCGGAGAGCAGTTCTTC. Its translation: CATSETSGEQFF.